This TCR beta chain was found in a study of blood T cell repertoires in COVID-19 (dated by TCRdb to the early 2020s). As for the study more broadly: The collaborator samples originated in the United States, Italy and Spain and spanned the acute and convalescent phases of COVID-19. The material from the prospective study consisted of cDNA or gDNA derived from T cells, B-cell-depleted T cells, or PBMCs. The dataset comprised deeply sampled blood TCRbeta repertoires from subjects exposed to, actively infected with, or recovered from COVID-19. The repertoires were released in a freely available public database meant as a resource for research on the immune response to SARS-CoV-2. Samples were obtained from the ongoing ImmuneRACE study (first 160 participants) and from about 1,300 subjects provided by 6 global collaborators. The sample metadata nearly always contained a de-identified subject ID, COVID-19 status, age in years and sex. Where HLA class I and class II types were available, the types were taken from metadata supplied by the sample provider, not from assay-based typing.

TCRbeta CDR3 regions were amplified from genomic DNA using the immunoSEQ Assay, a bias-controlled multiplex PCR. The source study handled its data this way. Within the assay, amplification of reference gene primers was used to estimate how many nucleated cells each sample contained. To quantify the absolute abundance of each unique TCRbeta CDR3 rearrangement, sequence reads were collapsed and filtered. For each sample, productive Simpson clonality was calculated by taking the square root of Simpson's diversity index across productive rearrangements. The immuneACCESS repertoire file appears here via TCRdb, limited to in-frame rearrangements. These files lack a portion of the clones; in checked studies, under half of the deficit traces to unresolved V genes, and the cause of the others is not known. V and J calls and clone size are those listed in that table; D and trimming were worked out from the DNA. For this sample there are about 220,000 clones; roughly 82% appear just once. The ten largest clones represent around 4.7% of the sample.

The research as a whole found: Clinical and demographic metadata were provided uncurated, with the amount varying by source and participant.

V drops 3 bases and J drops 0 bases, leaving 8 bases in between. Measured from the cysteine to the phenylalanine, the CDR3 is 14 residues long. Only the CDR3 DNA stays, 42 bases, in frame from base 1. The CDR1 and CDR2 encoded by the germline V gene (reference sequence) are SGHNT and YYREEE. Whole blood was collected in K2EDTA tubes by collaborating institutions according to the institutions' own protocols. For TCRbeta analysis, collaborators shipped samples in one of three forms: frozen whole blood, isolated PBMCs, or DNA extracted from either of those sample types. As concerns this clone: Its antigen specificity is not known. Base qualities are missing; no much larger clone stands one base away.

This chain is built from TRBV5-4 and TRBJ2-3, with the D gene call left open. What was sequenced was peripheral blood. The sequence came from a woman between 65 and 79 years old with acute or convalescent COVID-19. The CDR3 region has the sequence CASSSTGSTDTQYF. The nucleotide sequence is given as TGTGCCAGCAGCTCGACCGGGAGCACAGATACGCAGTATTTT. The CDR3, completed at both ends by the reference TRBV5-4 and TRBJ2-3 genes, gives the full variable domain ETGVTQSPTHLIKTRGQQVTLRCSSQSGHNTVSWYQQALGQGPQFIFQYYREEENGRGNFPPRFSGLQFPNYSSELNVNALELDDSALYLCASSSTGSTDTQYFGPGTRLTVL.